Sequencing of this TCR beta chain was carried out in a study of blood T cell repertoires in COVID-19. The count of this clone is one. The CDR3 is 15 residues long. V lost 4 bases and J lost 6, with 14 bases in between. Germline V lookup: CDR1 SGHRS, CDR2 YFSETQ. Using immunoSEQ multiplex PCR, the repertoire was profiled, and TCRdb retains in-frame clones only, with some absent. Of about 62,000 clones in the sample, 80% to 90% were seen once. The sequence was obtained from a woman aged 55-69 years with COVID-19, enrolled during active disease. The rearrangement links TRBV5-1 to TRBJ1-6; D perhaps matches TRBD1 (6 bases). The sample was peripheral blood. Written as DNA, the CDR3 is TGCGCCAGCAGCCCACCGGGGGGCACTAATTCACCCCTCCACTTT. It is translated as CASSPPGGTNSPLHF.